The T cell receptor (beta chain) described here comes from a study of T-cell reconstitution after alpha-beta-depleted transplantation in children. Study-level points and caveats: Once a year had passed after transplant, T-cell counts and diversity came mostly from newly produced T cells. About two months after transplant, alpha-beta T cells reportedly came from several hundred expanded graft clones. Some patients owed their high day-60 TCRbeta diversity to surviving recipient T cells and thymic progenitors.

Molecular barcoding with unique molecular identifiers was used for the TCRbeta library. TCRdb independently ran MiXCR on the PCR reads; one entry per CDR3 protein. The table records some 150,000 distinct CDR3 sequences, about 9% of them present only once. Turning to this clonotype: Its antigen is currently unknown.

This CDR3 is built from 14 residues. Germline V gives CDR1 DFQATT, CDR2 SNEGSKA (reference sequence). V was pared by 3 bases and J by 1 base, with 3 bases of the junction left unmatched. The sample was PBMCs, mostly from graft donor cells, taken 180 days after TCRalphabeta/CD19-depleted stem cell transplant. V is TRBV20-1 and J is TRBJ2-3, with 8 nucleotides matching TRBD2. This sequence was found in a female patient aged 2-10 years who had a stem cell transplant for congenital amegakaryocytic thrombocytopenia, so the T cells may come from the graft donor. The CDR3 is CSASGRARTDTQYF. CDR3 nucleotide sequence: TGCAGTGCTAGCGGGAGGGCCCGCACAGATACGCAGTATTTT.